Each of the 6 T cell receptor beta chains below was sequenced from the same sample in a study of CD8+ T cells in alopecia areata. Treatment specified: oral pan-JAK inhibitor, 5-10 mg twice daily. RNA extraction and reverse transcription yielded cDNA as sequencing template. Sequenced by immunoSEQ multiplex PCR; TCRdb stores in-frame clones only, minus some. The sample lists some 160,000 clones; about 71% were seen once. The material was CD4+ T cells sorted from blood, obtained at week 4, from a patient treated with tofacitinib. The source is a human donor with alopecia areata.

This clone came up a few times. The chain recombines TRBV29-1 with TRBJ1-2, with 9 nucleotides matching TRBD1. Looked up from germline, CDR1 is SQVTM and CDR2 is ANQGSEA. V lost 6 bases to trimming and J lost 8 bases; unmatched junction nucleotides: 4. The CDR3 has 11 amino acids. The CDR3 coding sequence is TGCAGCGTGGGGACAGGGCAAGGCTACACCTTC. It specifies CSVGTGQGYTF. Using reference TRBV29-1 and TRBJ1-2 for the parts outside the CDR3, the full variable domain is SAVISQKPSRDICQRGTSLTIQCQVDSQVTMMFWYRQQPGQSLTLIATANQGSEATYESGFVIDKFPISRPNLTFSTLTVSNMSPEDSSIYLCSVGTGQGYTFGSGTRLTVV.

The chain employs TRBV19 and TRBJ1-5; D gene unclear. CDR1 and CDR2 (germline): LNHDA, SQIVND (reference sequence). The CDR3 has 14 amino acids. V gave up 5 bases and J gave up 7 bases, with 15 bases separating them. For the CDR3, the DNA is TGTGCCAGTAGTTTTGTTCTGGGAAGACAGCCCCAGCATTTT. Protein product: CASSFVLGRQPQHF.

The chain recombines TRBV11-3 with TRBJ2-5; D is possibly TRBD1 (6 bases). Germline V gives CDR1 SGHNT, CDR2 YENEEA. This CDR3 spans 12 amino acids. Trimming shortened V by 2 bases and J by 5 bases, and 6 bases separated the two germline ends. The CDR3 region is CASSLRGETQYF. In nucleotides, the CDR3 is TGTGCCAGCAGCTTAAGGGGGGAGACCCAGTACTTC.

The rearrangement joins TRBV4-1 to TRBJ2-5; 11 bases match TRBD2. Germline CDR1 and CDR2: MGHRA and YSYEKL. The length of the CDR3 is 16 residues. V lost 6 bases, J lost 3 bases, and 9 bases stayed unmatched. CDR3 amino acids: CASSRQIAGGEETQYF. The CDR3 region has the DNA TGCGCCAGCAGTCGACAAATAGCGGGGGGGGAAGAGACCCAGTACTTC.

For the CDR3, the DNA is TGCAGCGTTGTCCAGGCGGGCGGGAGCACAGATACGCAGTATTTT. This codes for CSVVQAGGSTDTQYF. The chain has TRBV29-1 and TRBJ2-3; D is perhaps TRBD2 (5 bases). Germline V gene lookup returns CDR1 SQVTM and CDR2 ANQGSEA. Trimming removed 4 bases at V and 0 bases at J, with 14 bases between. CDR3 size: 15 residues.

Here the CDR3 DNA reads TGTGCCAGTTGGGGGACAGGGGGGCTGTGGAACGAGCAGTACTTC. Amino acids: CASWGTGGLWNEQYF. V usage is TRBV6-6 and J usage is TRBJ2-7; 11 bases line up with TRBD1. Germline CDR1 and CDR2: MNHNY and SVGAGI (reference sequence). This CDR3 spans 15 amino acids. The junction had 12 bases not matched to a gene; V was cut back by 9 bases and J by 5 bases.